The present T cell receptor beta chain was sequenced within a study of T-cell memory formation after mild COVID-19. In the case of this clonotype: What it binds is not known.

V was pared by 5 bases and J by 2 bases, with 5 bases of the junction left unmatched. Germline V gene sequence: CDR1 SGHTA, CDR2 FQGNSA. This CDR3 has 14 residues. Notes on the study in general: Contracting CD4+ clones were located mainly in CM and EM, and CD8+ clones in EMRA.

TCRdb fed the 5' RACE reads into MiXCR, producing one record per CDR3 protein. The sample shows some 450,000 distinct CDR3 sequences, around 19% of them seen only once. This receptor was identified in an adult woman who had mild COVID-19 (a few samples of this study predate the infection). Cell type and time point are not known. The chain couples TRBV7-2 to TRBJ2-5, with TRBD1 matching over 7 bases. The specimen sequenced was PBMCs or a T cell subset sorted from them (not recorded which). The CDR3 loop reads CASSPHRGQETQYF. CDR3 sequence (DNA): TGTGCCAGCAGCCCCCACAGGGGACAAGAGACCCAGTACTTC.